Below, 22 T cell receptor beta chains from the same sample are listed, as sequenced in a study of T cell responses to AZD1222 COVID-19 vaccine. Method: immunoSEQ multiplex PCR; TCRdb's copy keeps in-frame clones and lacks some. The sample includes around 180,000 clones, 85% to 90% of them seen just once. This specimen was peripheral blood, taken on day 0 of AZD1222 vaccination. The receptors here all came from an adult in good health.

The genes are TRBV5-1 and TRBJ2-1; 7 bases fit TRBD2. CDR1 is SGHRS, CDR2 YFSETQ, per germline. The trim removed 0 bases at V and 5 bases at J, leaving 2 bases unmatched. CDR3 length: 14 amino acids. The CDR3 bases are TGCGCCAGCAGCTTGGGGGAGGGAAACAATGAGCAGTTCTTC. Translating gives CASSLGEGNNEQFF.

The J gene is TRBJ2-1, the V gene TRBV9; TRBD2 aligns across 14 bases. With V trimmed by 3 bases and J by 8 bases, 7 bases remained unmatched. Germline V CDR1 and CDR2: SGDLS, YYNGEE. This CDR3 has 16 amino acids. This CDR3 is CASSGGLAGVVDEQFF. DNA of the CDR3: TGTGCCAGCAGCGGGGGACTAGCGGGAGTGGTCGATGAGCAGTTCTTC.

This chain connects TRBV12-3 or TRBV12-4 to TRBJ1-5; D is uncertain. V was pared by 4 bases and J by 9 bases, with 7 bases between. The CDR3 length is 11 residues. Here the CDR3 reads CASSSNGPQHF. The CDR3 nucleotides read TGTGCCAGCAGTTCTAATGGGCCCCAGCATTTT.

The V and J genes are TRBV19 and TRBJ2-1; D call uncertain. Germline V CDR1 and CDR2: LNHDA, SQIVND (reference sequence). The CDR3 extends over 15 amino acids. V was pared by 3 bases and J by 4 bases, with 13 bases between. CDR3 DNA: TGTGCCAGTAGTATGTCTATGGTCCTATACAATGAGCAGTTCTTC. This translates into CASSMSMVLYNEQFF.

The chain recombines TRBV30 with TRBJ2-7, with 12 bases that match TRBD1. The junction had 8 bases not matched to a gene; V was cut back by 3 bases and J by 2 bases. The CDR3 has 16 amino acids. Per the germline V gene, CDR1 is GTSNPN and CDR2 is SVGIG (reference sequence). The CDR3 spells CAWSGTGGRGTYEQYF. The DNA of the CDR3 is TGTGCCTGGAGCGGGACAGGGGGCCGGGGGACCTACGAGCAGTACTTC.

The V and J genes are TRBV24-1 and TRBJ2-3, with 11 bases fitting TRBD2. With 9 bases clipped from V and 4 bases from J, the junction kept 11 bases outside the gene matches. CDR3 length: 16 amino acids. CDR1 and CDR2 from the germline V gene are KGHDR and SFDVKD. The CDR3 DNA reads as TGTGCCACCGTCGGGACTAGCGGACCGAGCTCAGATACGCAGTATTTT. This sequence encodes CATVGTSGPSSDTQYF.

The V call is TRBV4-3, the J call TRBJ1-3; D is unresolved. The germline V and J ends were trimmed by 4 bases and 2 bases, with 6 bases remaining between them. The CDR3 has 13 amino acids. Germline V gives CDR1 LGHNA, CDR2 YSLEER. The CDR3 DNA reads TGCGCCAGCAGCCGAGGAACTGGAAACACCATATATTTT. As protein: CASSRGTGNTIYF.

The genes are TRBV5-1 and TRBJ1-1; 8 nucleotides align to TRBD1. CDR1 is SGHRS, CDR2 YFSETQ, per germline. The CDR3 is made up of 16 amino acids. V dropped 4 bases and J dropped 1; count of bases not matched to a gene: 9. The DNA for the CDR3 is TGCGCCAGCAGCCTACGTGGACAGGGAGGGAACACTGAAGCTTTCTTT. Its translation is CASSLRGQGGNTEAFF.

The sample holds a few counts of this clone. The chain employs TRBV23-1 and TRBJ2-5, with a weak D call TRBD2 (6 bases). TRBV23-1 is an ORF, with its function uncertain. The CDR3 has 15 amino acids. The ends were cut back, 4 bases at V and 4 bases at J, with 16 bases in the middle. The DNA of the CDR3 is TGCGCCAGCAGTCCCGGGACTTCTAGTGGAGAGACCCAGTACTTC. Amino acids: CASSPGTSSGETQYF.

This chain connects TRBV5-1 to TRBJ2-3; no clear D gene. Trimming took off 2 bases at V and 6 bases at J, with 10 bases between the two ends. This CDR3 is built from 13 residues. CDR1 is SGHRS and CDR2 is YFSETQ in the germline V gene. This chain's CDR3 is CASSFTGPDTQYF. As DNA, the CDR3 is TGCGCCAGCAGCTTTACCGGCCCGGATACGCAGTATTTT.

The chain employs TRBV29-1 and TRBJ1-5; no clear D. Germline CDR1 reads SQVTM; CDR2 reads ANQGSEA. The CDR3 is made up of 14 amino acids. The CDR3 DNA reads as TGCGGCCCTCCGGATGCGGTATGGAATCAGCCCCAGCATTTT. Translation gives CGPPDAVWNQPQHF.

V gene TRBV3-1 (or the pseudogene TRBV3-2) combines with J gene TRBJ2-1; D is unresolved. The CDR3 spans 15 residues. Trimming pared 0 bases from V and 9 bases from J, leaving 15 bases between. Germline CDR1 LGHDT, CDR2 YNNKEL (reference sequence). The DNA for the CDR3 is TGTGCCAGCAGCCAAGATCTTAGGGCAGTCGGTGAGCAGTTCTTC. Its translation: CASSQDLRAVGEQFF.

The table lists this clone with a few counts. The V and J genes are TRBV6-5 and TRBJ2-7, with D possibly matching TRBD1 (5 bases). CDR3 size: 15 residues. From germline, CDR1 is MNHEY and CDR2 SVGAGI. V was trimmed by 6 bases and J by 2 bases, leaving 17 bases between them. The DNA of the CDR3 is TGTGCCAGCAGCCAGACAGTTCCTCGCACCTACGAGCAGTACTTC. As protein: CASSQTVPRTYEQYF.

The CDR3 loop reads CASTTSGGSAYGYTF. As DNA, the CDR3 is TGCGCCAGCACCACTTCTGGGGGGTCGGCCTATGGCTACACCTTC. The chain uses TRBV5-1 and TRBJ1-2, with D perhaps matching TRBD1 (5 bases). Germline V CDR1 and CDR2: SGHRS, YFSETQ. CDR3 size: 15 residues. V was pared by 6 bases and J by 4 bases, with 19 bases between.

The chain combines TRBV15 with TRBJ1-2, with 8 bases that match TRBD1. This CDR3 region has 16 residues. V lost 0 bases to trimming and J lost 9 bases; unmatched junction nucleotides: 12. Germline V gives CDR1 LNHNV, CDR2 YYDKDF (reference sequence). The CDR3 spells CATSRDQGAASLSYTF. DNA of the CDR3: TGTGCCACCAGCAGAGATCAGGGGGCCGCTTCTTTAAGCTACACCTTC.

The chain combines TRBV20-1 with TRBJ2-7; D perhaps matches TRBD2 (5 bases). The CDR3 sequence is 11 residues long. CDR1 is DFQATT and CDR2 is SNEGSKA in the germline V gene (reference sequence). V was cut by 7 bases and J by 9 bases, with 16 bases left in between. The CDR3 sequence: CSVSAERGQYF. CDR3 coding DNA: TGCAGTGTTTCAGCGGAGCGCGGGCAGTACTTC.

The chain has TRBV30 and TRBJ1-1; 7 positions match TRBD1. CDR1 is GTSNPN, CDR2 SVGIG, per germline (reference sequence). CDR3 length equals 15 residues. V shed 4 bases and J 1 base; nucleotides not matched to a gene: 9. CDR3 nucleotide sequence: TGTGCCTGGAACGTCCAGGGGGGAAGGAACACTGAAGCTTTCTTT. Its protein is CAWNVQGGRNTEAFF.

The genes are TRBV11-3 and TRBJ2-6; TRBD2 is a possible D gene (6 bases). CDR1 is SGHNT, CDR2 YENEEA, per germline. Between the trimmed V and J ends, which lost 5 bases and 0 bases, there was a span of 8 bases. The CDR3 extends over 15 amino acids. CDR3 DNA: TGTGCCAGCAGCCCCGGGGGCTCTGGGGCCAACGTCCTGACTTTC. It codes for CASSPGGSGANVLTF.

The chain couples TRBV3-1 (or the pseudogene TRBV3-2) to TRBJ2-3; TRBD2 aligns across 14 bases. J was trimmed by 0 bases and V by 3 bases; bases with no gene match: 2. This CDR3 contains 17 residues. Germline CDR1 LGHDT, CDR2 YNNKEL (reference sequence). Here the CDR3 DNA reads TGTGCCAGCAGCCAGACTAGCGGGGGGGCGAGCACAGATACGCAGTATTTT. Translating it yields CASSQTSGGASTDTQYF.

This clone was detected only a few times. The chain recombines TRBV9 with TRBJ1-6; weak D call: TRBD1 (6 bases). The CDR3 has 15 residues. Trimming shortened V by 3 bases and J by 7 bases, and 14 bases separated the two germline ends. Germline-derived CDR1 and CDR2 are SGDLS and YYNGEE. CDR3 sequence (DNA): TGTGCCAGCAGCGCCAGCGGGGGGCAGAATTCACCCCTCCACTTT. Its translation: CASSASGGQNSPLHF.

With respect to this clone: An end of the junction differs from the germline gene, which may be a read error. The chain recombines TRBV7-7 with TRBJ2-2; no firm D call. Germline V CDR1 and CDR2: SSHAT, FNYEAQ (reference sequence). The CDR3 sequence is 14 residues long. CDR3 coding DNA: TGTGCTAGCAGCTTAGCATCTAACACCGGGGAGCTGTTTTTT. This encodes CASSLASNTGELFF.

The chain joins TRBV12-3 or TRBV12-4 to TRBJ1-2; a weak D match, TRBD1 (5 bases). The V end was cut by 11 bases, the J end by 1 base, with 11 bases between. The CDR3 is made up of 12 amino acids. The CDR3 nucleotides are TGTGCCGGGGCTGGAGATAACTATGGCTACACCTTC. Protein: CAGAGDNYGYTF.